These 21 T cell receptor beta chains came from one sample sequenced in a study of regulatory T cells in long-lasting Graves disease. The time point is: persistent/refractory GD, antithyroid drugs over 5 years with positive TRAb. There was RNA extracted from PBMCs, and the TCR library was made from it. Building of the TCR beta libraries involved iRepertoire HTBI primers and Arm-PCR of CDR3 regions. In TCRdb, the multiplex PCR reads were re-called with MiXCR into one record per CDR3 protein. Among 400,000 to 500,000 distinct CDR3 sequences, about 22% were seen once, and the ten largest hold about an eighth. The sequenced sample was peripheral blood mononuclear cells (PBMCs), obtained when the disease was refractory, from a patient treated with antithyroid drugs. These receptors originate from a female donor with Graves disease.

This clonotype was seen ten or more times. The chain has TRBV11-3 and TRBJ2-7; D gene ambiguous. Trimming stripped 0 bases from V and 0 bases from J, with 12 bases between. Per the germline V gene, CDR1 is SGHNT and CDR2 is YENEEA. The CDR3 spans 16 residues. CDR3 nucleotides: TGTGCCAGCAGCTTAGATCCCCGGATCTCCTCCTACGAGCAGTACTTC. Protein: CASSLDPRISSYEQYF.

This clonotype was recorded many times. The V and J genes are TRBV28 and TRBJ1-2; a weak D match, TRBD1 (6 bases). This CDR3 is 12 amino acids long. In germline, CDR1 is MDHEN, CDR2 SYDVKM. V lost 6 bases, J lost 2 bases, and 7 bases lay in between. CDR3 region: CASSRGNYGYTF. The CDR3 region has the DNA TGTGCCAGCAGCAGGGGCAACTATGGCTACACCTTC.

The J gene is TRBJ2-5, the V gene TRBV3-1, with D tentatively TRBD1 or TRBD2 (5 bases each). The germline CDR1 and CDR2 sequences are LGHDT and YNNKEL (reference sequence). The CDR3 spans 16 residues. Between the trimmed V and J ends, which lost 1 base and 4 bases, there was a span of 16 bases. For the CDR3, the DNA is TGTGCCAGCAGCCAAGTAGGGACCTATCGAGGAGAGACCCAGTACTTC. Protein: CASSQVGTYRGETQYF.

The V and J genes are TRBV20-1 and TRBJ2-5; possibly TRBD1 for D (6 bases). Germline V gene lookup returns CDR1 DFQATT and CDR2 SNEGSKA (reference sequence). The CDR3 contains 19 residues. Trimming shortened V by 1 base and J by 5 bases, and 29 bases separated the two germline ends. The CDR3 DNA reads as TGCAGTGCTAGAGGTTTTGTTGGGACAAGAATCCGTAATAGGGAGACCCAGTACTTC. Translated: CSARGFVGTRIRNRETQYF.

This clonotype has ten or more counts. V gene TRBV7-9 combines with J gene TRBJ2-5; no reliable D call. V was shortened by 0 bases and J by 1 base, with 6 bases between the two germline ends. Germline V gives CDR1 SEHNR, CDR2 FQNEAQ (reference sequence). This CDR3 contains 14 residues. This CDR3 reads CASSLAQLQETQYF. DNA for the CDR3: TGTGCCAGCAGCTTAGCACAGCTCCAAGAGACCCAGTACTTC.

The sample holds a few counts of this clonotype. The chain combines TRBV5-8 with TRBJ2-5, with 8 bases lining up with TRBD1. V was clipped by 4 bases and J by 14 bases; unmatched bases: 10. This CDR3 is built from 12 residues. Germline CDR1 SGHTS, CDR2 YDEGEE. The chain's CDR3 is CASSPRRQGPYF. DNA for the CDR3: TGTGCCAGCAGCCCGCGGAGACAGGGGCCTTACTTC. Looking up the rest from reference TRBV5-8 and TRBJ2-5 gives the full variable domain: EAGVTQSPTHLIKTRGQQATLRCSPISGHTSVYWYQQALGLGLQFLLWYDEGEERNRGNFPPRFSGRQFPNYSSELNVNALELEDSALYLCASSPRRQGPYFGPGTRLLVL.

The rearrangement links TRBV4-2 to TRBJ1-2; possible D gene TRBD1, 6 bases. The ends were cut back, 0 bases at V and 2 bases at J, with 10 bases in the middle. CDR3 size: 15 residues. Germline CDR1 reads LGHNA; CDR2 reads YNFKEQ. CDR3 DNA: TGTGCCAGCAGCCAAGATCAGGGGCGGAACTATGGCTACACCTTC. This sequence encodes CASSQDQGRNYGYTF.

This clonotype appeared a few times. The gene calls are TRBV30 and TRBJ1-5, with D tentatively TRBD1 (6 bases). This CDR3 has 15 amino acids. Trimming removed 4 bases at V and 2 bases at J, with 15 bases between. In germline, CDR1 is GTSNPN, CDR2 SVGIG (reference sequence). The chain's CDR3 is CAWMPGEKGNQPQHF. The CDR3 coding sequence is TGTGCCTGGATGCCAGGGGAGAAGGGCAATCAGCCCCAGCATTTT.

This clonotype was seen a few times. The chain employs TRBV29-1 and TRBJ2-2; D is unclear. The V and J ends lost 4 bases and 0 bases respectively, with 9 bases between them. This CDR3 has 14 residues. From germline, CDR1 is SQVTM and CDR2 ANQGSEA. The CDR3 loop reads CSVGSLANTGELFF. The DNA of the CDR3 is TGCAGCGTTGGTTCACTCGCGAACACCGGGGAGCTGTTTTTT.

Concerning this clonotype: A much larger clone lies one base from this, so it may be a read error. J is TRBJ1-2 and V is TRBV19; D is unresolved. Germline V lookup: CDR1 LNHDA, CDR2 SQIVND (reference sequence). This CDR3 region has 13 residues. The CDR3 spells CAGSSLSAYGYTF. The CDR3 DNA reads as TGTGCCGGTAGTAGTCTCAGTGCGTATGGCTACACCTTC.

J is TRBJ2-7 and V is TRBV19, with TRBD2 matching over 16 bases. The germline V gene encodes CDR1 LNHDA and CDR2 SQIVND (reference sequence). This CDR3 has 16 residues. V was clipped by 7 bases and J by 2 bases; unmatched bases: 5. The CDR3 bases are TGTGCCAGTACTCCGGGACTAGCGGGAGGGCCCTACGAGCAGTACTTC. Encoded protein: CASTPGLAGGPYEQYF.

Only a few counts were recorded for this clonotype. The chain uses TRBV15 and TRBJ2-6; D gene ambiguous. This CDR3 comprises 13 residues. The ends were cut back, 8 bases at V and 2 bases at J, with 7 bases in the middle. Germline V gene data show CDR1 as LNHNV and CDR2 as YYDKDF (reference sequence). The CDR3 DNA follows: TGTGCCACCTCGATGGCTGGGGCCAACGTCCTGACTTTC. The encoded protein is CATSMAGANVLTF.

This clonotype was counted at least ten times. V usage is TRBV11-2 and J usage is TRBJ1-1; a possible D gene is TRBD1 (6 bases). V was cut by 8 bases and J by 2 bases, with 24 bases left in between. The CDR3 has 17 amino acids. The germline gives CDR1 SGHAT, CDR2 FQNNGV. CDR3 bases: TGTGCCAGCTTAGTAAAACCCCGGGACACAAGTAACACTGAAGCTTTCTTT. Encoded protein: CASLVKPRDTSNTEAFF.

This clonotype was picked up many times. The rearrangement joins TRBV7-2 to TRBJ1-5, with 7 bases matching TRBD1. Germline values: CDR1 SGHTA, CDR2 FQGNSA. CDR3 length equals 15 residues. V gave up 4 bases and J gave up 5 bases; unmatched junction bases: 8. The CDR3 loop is CASSWRQGGDQPQHF. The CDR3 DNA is TGTGCCAGCAGCTGGAGACAGGGAGGCGATCAGCCCCAGCATTTT. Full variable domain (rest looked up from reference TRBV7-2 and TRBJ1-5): GAGVSQSPSNKVTEKGKDVELRCDPISGHTALYWYRQSLGQGLEFLIYFQGNSAPDKSGLPSDRFSAERTGGSVSTLTIQRTQQEDSAVYLCASSWRQGGDQPQHFGDGTRLSIL.

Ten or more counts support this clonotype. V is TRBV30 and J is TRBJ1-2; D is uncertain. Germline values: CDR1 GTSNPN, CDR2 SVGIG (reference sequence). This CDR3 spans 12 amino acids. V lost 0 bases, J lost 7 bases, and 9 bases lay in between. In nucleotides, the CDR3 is TGTGCCTGGAGTGTCTCGCCTAGTGGCTACACCTTC. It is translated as CAWSVSPSGYTF.

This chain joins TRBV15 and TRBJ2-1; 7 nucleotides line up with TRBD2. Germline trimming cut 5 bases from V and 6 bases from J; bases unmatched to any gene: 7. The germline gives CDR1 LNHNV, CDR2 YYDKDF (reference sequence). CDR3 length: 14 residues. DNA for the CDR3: TGTGCCACCAGCCGGGCGGGAGTGGGCAATGAGCAGTTCTTC. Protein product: CATSRAGVGNEQFF.

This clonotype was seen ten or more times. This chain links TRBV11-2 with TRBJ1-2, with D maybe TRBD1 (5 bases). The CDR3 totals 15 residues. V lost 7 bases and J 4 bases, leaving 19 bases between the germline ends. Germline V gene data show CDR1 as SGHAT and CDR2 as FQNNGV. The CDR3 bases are TGTGCCAGCACCTCCCCTTATGGGGGATCCTATGGCTACACCTTC. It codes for CASTSPYGGSYGYTF.

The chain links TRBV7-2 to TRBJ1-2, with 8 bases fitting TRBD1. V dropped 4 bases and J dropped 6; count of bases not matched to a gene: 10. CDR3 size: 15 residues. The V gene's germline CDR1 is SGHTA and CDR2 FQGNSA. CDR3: CASSSTGGGGDGYTF. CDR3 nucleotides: TGTGCCAGCAGCTCAACAGGGGGAGGTGGGGATGGCTACACCTTC.

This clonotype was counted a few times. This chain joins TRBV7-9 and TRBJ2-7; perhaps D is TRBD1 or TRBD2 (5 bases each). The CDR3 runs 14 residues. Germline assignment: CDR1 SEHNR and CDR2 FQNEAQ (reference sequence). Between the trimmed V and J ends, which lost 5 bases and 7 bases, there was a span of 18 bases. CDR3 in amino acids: CASSRIWGSGEQYF. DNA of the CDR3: TGTGCCAGCAGCCGCATCTGGGGCTCGGGAGAGCAGTACTTC.

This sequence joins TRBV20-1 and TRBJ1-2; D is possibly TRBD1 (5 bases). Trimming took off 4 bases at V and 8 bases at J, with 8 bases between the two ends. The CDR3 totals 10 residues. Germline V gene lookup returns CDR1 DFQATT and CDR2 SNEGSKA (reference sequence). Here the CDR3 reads CSATGDGYTF. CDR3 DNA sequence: TGCAGTGCTACCGGGGACGGCTACACCTTC.

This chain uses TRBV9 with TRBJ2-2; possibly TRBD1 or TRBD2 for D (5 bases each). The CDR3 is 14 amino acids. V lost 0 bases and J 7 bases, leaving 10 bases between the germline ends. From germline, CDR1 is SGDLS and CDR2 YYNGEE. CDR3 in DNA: TGTGCCAGCAGCGTAGGTGGGGGAGTCGGGGAGCTGTTTTTT. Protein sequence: CASSVGGGVGELFF.